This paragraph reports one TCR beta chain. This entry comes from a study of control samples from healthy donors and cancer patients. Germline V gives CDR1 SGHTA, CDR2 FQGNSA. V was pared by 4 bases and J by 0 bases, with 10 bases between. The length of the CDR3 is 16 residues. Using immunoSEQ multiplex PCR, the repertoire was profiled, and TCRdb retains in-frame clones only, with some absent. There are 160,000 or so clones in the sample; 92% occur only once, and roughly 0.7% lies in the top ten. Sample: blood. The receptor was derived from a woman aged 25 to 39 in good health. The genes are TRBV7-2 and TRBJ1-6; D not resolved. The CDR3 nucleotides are TGTGCCAGCAGCTCCCTCCAGAGCTCCTATAATTCACCCCTCCACTTT. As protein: CASSSLQSSYNSPLHF.